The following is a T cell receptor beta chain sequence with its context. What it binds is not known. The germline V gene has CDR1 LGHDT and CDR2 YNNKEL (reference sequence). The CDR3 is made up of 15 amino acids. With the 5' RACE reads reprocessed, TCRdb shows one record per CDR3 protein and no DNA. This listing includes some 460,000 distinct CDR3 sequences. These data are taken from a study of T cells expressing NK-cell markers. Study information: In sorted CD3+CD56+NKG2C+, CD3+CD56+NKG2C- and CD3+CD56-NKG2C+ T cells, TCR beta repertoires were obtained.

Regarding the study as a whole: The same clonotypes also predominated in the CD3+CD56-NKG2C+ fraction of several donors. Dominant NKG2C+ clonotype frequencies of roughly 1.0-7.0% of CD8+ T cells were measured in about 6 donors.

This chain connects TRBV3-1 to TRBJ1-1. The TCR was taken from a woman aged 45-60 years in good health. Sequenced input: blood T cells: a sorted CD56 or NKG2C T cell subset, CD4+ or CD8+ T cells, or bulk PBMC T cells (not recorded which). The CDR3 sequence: CASSLKGFANTEAFF. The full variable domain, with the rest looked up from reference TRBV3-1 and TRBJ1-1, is DTAVSQTPKYLVTQMGNDKSIKCEQNLGHDTMYWYKQDSKKFLKIMFSYNNKELIINETVPNRFSPKSPDKAHLNLHINSLELGDSAVYFCASSLKGFANTEAFFGQGTRLTVV.